This TCR beta chain stems from a study of post-analysis software for immune sequencing data. This clonotype was picked up a small number of times. Antigen specificity is unknown. Study results and caveats: Patients used about 5 TRBV segments, including TRBV5-6, TRBV5-1 and TRBV20-1, more often than controls.

cDNA libraries of TCR beta carried unique molecular identifiers. TCRdb redid the calling of the PCR reads with MiXCR, one entry per CDR3 protein. The sample holds a few hundred thousand distinct CDR3 sequences, about 39% seen once. The CDR3 totals 15 residues. Germline V lookup: CDR1 MNHNY, CDR2 SVGAGI (reference sequence). V gave up 4 bases and J gave up 4 bases, with 16 bases separating them. The genes are TRBV6-6 and TRBJ1-2; D gene ambiguous. The TCR was taken from a girl aged 2 to 9 with multiple sclerosis. Material for sequencing was blood. The CDR3 loop reads CASSSPVNSAYGYTF. CDR3 sequence (DNA): TGTGCCAGCAGTTCCCCCGTGAACAGTGCCTATGGCTACACCTTC.